These T cell receptor beta chains were read from a single sample in a study of T cell responses to AZD1222 COVID-19 vaccine. Sequencing was performed with immunoSEQ multiplex PCR; in TCRdb, only in-frame clones are kept and a portion is missing. This sample yields roughly 100,000 clones, of which about nine tenths are seen a single time; roughly 1.7% belongs to the top ten. The material was peripheral blood, obtained on day 0 of AZD1222 vaccination. These receptors were collected from an adult in good health. Each CDR3 is given with its conserved first and last residue. Fields, in order: CDR3 length, V gene, CDR3 protein.

length: 17; V: TRBV10-3; CDR3: CAISGDSFSRVNYGYTF
length: 11; V: TRBV4-1; CDR3: CASSLHNEQFF
length: 15; V: TRBV18; CDR3: CASSLDRITGNTIYF
length: 13; V: TRBV7-8; CDR3: CASSLEANTEAFF
length: 17; V: TRBV1; CDR3: CTSRSDPGLPLADTQYF
length: 13; V: TRBV12-3/TRBV12-4; CDR3: CASQNRVDQPQHF
length: 13; V: TRBV29-1; CDR3: CSVQGAFGNTIYF
length: 11; V: TRBV30; CDR3: CASGQMETQYF
length: 12; V: TRBV7-9; CDR3: CASTYLTQALHF
length: 14; V: TRBV5-6; CDR3: CASSFGPRSEELFF
length: 14; V: TRBV10-3; CDR3: CAISDDYGGGAAFF
length: 16; V: TRBV7-6; CDR3: CASSLGGGDDPNEQFF
length: 14; V: TRBV7-3; CDR3: CASSPGQAFDEQFF
length: 14; V: TRBV7-9; CDR3: CASSLNTGHYEQYF
length: 16; V: TRBV2; CDR3: CASSVGQDYSNQPQHF
length: 14; V: TRBV13; CDR3: CASSLRGRAYEQYF
length: 14; V: TRBV21-1; CDR3: CASSARTDGYGYTF
length: 15; V: TRBV19; CDR3: CASSIVAVSNQPQHF
length: 14; V: TRBV4-1; CDR3: CASSRVIGENEQFF
length: 13; V: TRBV28; CDR3: CASRGQGNYGYTF
length: 13; V: TRBV4-1; CDR3: CASSPFGGRGYTF
length: 13; V: TRBV29-1; CDR3: CSGRQGGRLEQYF
length: 13; V: TRBV7-8; CDR3: CASSEQGDQPQHF
length: 17; V: TRBV4-3; CDR3: CASSHSSGGLGYNEQFF
length: 17; V: TRBV23-1; CDR3: CASSQSKTSDTAYEQYF
length: 13; V: TRBV24-1; CDR3: CATSLTGSYEQYF
length: 18; V: TRBV19; CDR3: CASSIWPRRGIANEKLFF
length: 14; V: TRBV9; CDR3: CASSVAPKNTEAFF
length: 15; V: TRBV28; CDR3: CASSLAGAGGNEQFF
length: 13; V: TRBV30; CDR3: CAWSAQRTDTQYF
length: 12; V: TRBV5-5; CDR3: CASSLPLNEQFF
length: 16; V: TRBV27; CDR3: CASSFHRPGGNQPQHF
length: 13; V: TRBV5-1; CDR3: CASSWDTNQPQHF
length: 18; V: TRBV27; CDR3: CASSLSLGGMNRNYGYTF
length: 16; V: TRBV5-6; CDR3: CASSLLWGTAYNEQFF
length: 16; V: TRBV11-2; CDR3: CASSLAIRDRVYGYTF
length: 15; V: TRBV7-9; CDR3: CASSVGTGGTDTQYF
length: 13; V: TRBV3-1/TRBV3-2; CDR3: CASSQMVTNEQFF
length: 15; V: TRBV12-5; CDR3: CASGLPLGQVYGYTF
length: 13; V: TRBV7-3; CDR3: CASSLNSIYGYTF
length: 14; V: TRBV29-1; CDR3: CSVEDSGRTDTQYF
length: 16; V: TRBV4-1; CDR3: CASSQLLVSAKNIQYF
length: 13; V: TRBV5-1; CDR3: CASSPSRDRGQYF
length: 16; V: TRBV15; CDR3: CATSPLKSSEAGELFF
length: 15; V: TRBV3-1/TRBV3-2; CDR3: CASSDGAGYFQPQHF
length: 14; V: TRBV6-6; CDR3: CASSTTGSGNTIYF
length: 14; V: TRBV10-3; CDR3: CAIRGQGAAETQYF
length: 13; V: TRBV19; CDR3: CASRYSLNTEAFF
length: 13; V: TRBV29-1; CDR3: CSVAGTSGGTQYF
length: 14; V: TRBV2; CDR3: CASSELAGVDEQFF
length: 13; V: TRBV5-1; CDR3: CASSLGQGDGYTF
length: 12; V: TRBV27; CDR3: CASGAVDEKLFF
length: 11; V: TRBV7-2; CDR3: CASSTTYGYTF
length: 15; V: TRBV4-1; CDR3: CASSHPAAGITEAFF
length: 14; V: TRBV7-2; CDR3: CASSPSGGYEKLFF